The rows below give T cell receptor beta chains drawn from one sample of a study of T cell clonotyping in hematopoietic cell transplantation. The protocol was immunoSEQ multiplex PCR, while the TCRdb copy is restricted to in-frame clones and leaves out a portion. The sample holds 15,000 to 20,000 clones, 70% to 90% seen once. The material sequenced was peripheral blood mononuclear cells. The receptors originated from a woman in her thirties or forties in good health. Some clones in this sample may be carry-over from other donors' samples. The CDR3 runs from the conserved cysteine through the conserved F or W. A D gene is named only where the DNA matches it firmly. Not every row has a clone size; where given, it reads once, few, many or a size class.

d_gene	v_gene	j_gene	abundance	CDR3aa	CDR3nt
-	TRBV11-1	TRBJ1-6	-	CASSIIGAPRPLHF	TGTGCCAGCAGCATTATAGGGGCACCACGGCCCCTCCACTTT
-	TRBV23-1	TRBJ2-3	-	CASSHVFTDTQYF	TGCGCCAGCAGTCACGTTTTCACAGATACGCAGTATTTT
TRBD1	TRBV30	TRBJ1-2	-	CAWRGTANYGYTF	TGTGCCTGGAGAGGGACAGCGAACTATGGCTACACCTTC
-	TRBV19	TRBJ2-7	once	CVSTLGRGSLYEQYF	TGTGTCAGCACCCTTGGAAGGGGGTCTCTCTACGAGCAGTACTTC
-	TRBV28	TRBJ2-1	-	CASTVPGVRQFF	TGTGCCAGCACTGTTCCTGGAGTCAGGCAGTTCTTC
-	TRBV4-3	TRBJ1-1	-	CASSQDRVNTEAFF	TGCGCCAGCAGCCAAGACAGGGTGAACACTGAAGCTTTCTTT
-	TRBV20-1	TRBJ2-7	-	CSADLGYEQYF	TGCAGTGCTGATCTCGGCTACGAGCAGTACTTC
-	TRBV11-3	TRBJ2-7	-	CASSGRLGALSVYEQYF	TGTGCCAGCAGCGGTAGACTGGGGGCCCTTTCCGTTTACGAGCAGTACTTC
TRBD2	TRBV27	TRBJ2-7	-	CASSFTGGSSYEQYF	TGTGCCAGCAGTTTTACCGGCGGGAGCTCCTACGAGCAGTACTTC
-	TRBV6-6	TRBJ1-5	-	CASSYSGSNQPQHF	TGTGCCAGCAGTTACTCAGGTAGCAATCAGCCCCAGCATTTT
-	TRBV6-5	TRBJ1-1	-	CASSYSSPTEAFF	TGTGCCAGCAGTTACTCCAGTCCCACTGAAGCTTTCTTT
-	TRBV19	TRBJ2-3	-	CASSQQGGETDTQYF	TGTGCCAGTAGTCAACAGGGCGGGGAGACAGATACGCAGTATTTT
-	TRBV4-3	TRBJ1-2	-	CASSQHRGEGGGYTF	TGCGCCAGCAGCCAACACAGAGGGGAGGGGGGTGGCTACACCTTC
TRBD2	TRBV7-3	TRBJ2-3	-	CASSLRAGASTDTQYF	TGTGCCAGCAGCTTAAGGGCGGGAGCTAGCACAGATACGCAGTATTTT
-	TRBV5-1	TRBJ1-3	-	CASIESPQGNTIYF	TGCGCCAGCATCGAAAGTCCCCAGGGAAACACCATATATTTT
-	TRBV11-1	TRBJ1-2	-	CASSSRVRGTNYGYTF	TGTGCCAGCAGCTCTCGCGTCCGGGGGACCAACTATGGCTACACCTTC
-	TRBV29-1	TRBJ1-2	-	CSVEDPRTAPVGYTF	TGCAGCGTTGAAGATCCGCGGACAGCCCCCGTTGGCTACACCTTC
TRBD2	TRBV4-2	TRBJ2-2	few	CASSQGPGAGYTGELFF	TGTGCCAGCAGCCAGGGACCGGGAGCGGGGTACACCGGGGAGCTGTTTTTT